These T cell receptor beta chains were read from a single sample in a study of T cell responses to AZD1222 COVID-19 vaccine. Here immunoSEQ multiplex PCR was the method, and the copy in TCRdb shows in-frame clones only, minus some. The table has about 120,000 clones, 85% to 95% seen once; the top ten hold more than 4.5%. This specimen was peripheral blood, taken 28 days after the second AZD1222 dose. These receptor sequences come from an adult who received the AZD1222 COVID-19 vaccine. Both conserved end residues are part of each CDR3.

V	J	CDR3
TRBV9	TRBJ2-1	CASSADPGLVLHEQFF
TRBV5-4	TRBJ1-1	CASSTSRGVNTEAFF
TRBV4-1	TRBJ2-2	CASSHERGITGELFF
TRBV7-2	TRBJ2-7	CASSEGLAVYEQYF
TRBV4-3	TRBJ2-2	CASSQDRAGAAGELFF
TRBV18	TRBJ1-1	CASSPGQGSTEAFF
TRBV7-2	TRBJ2-5	CASSPGGSRGETQYF
TRBV6-5	TRBJ1-1	CASSYVRSNTEAFF
TRBV7-9	TRBJ1-2	CASSLEDPVVMTF
TRBV25-1	TRBJ1-2	CASSSAFKDGYTF
TRBV6-1	TRBJ2-7	CASSEFVGSNYEQYF
TRBV2	TRBJ2-2	CASRGQVTGELFF
TRBV18	TRBJ2-1	CASSPRGLHEQFF
TRBV9	TRBJ2-2	CASSVAPTNTGELFF
TRBV24-1	TRBJ2-2	CATSEQNTGELFF
TRBV11-2	TRBJ2-7	CASSLRALYEQYF
TRBV7-9	TRBJ1-1	CASSAGQWRVEAFF
TRBV27	TRBJ1-5	CASSLGGSQPQHF
TRBV2	TRBJ2-1	CATGVHGEQFF
TRBV6-5	TRBJ1-3	CASSFYPNGGNTIYF
TRBV4-1	TRBJ1-2	CASSLHLTAPYGYTF
TRBV6-2/TRBV6-3	TRBJ1-1	CASSYPRANTEAFF
TRBV20-1	TRBJ2-5	CSASPPPHQETQYF
TRBV2	TRBJ1-6	CASSEVGRVGSPLHF
TRBV4-3	TRBJ1-1	CASSQGNMKGEAFF
TRBV6-5	TRBJ1-5	CASRIRTYSNQPQHF
TRBV7-9	TRBJ2-6	CASSLDREIVRSGANVLTF
TRBV7-7	TRBJ2-5	CASSLMIAEGETQYF
TRBV4-1	TRBJ2-1	CASSQDRGSGVSYNEQFF
TRBV27	TRBJ2-1	CASSLGLAVYNEQFF
TRBV7-8	TRBJ1-2	CASSSRALLDGYTF
TRBV5-1	TRBJ2-5	CASSLVERETQYF
TRBV2	TRBJ1-2	CASAGGHYGYTF
TRBV19	TRBJ1-5	CASMAFNQPQHF
TRBV19	TRBJ2-7	CASSIGGNSYEQYF
TRBV30	TRBJ1-6	CAWSLTGLQSYNSPLHF
TRBV10-3	TRBJ1-2	CAISEEALYGYTF
TRBV10-3	TRBJ1-2	CAISESRAADYGYTF
TRBV6-5	TRBJ1-2	CASSYSADRNYGYTF
TRBV7-9	TRBJ2-7	CASSVGTAHYEQYF
TRBV7-6	TRBJ2-2	CASSRGAKNTGELFF
TRBV25-1	TRBJ2-2	CASSETRAPAGELFF
TRBV9	TRBJ2-3	CASSPEGGSTDTQYF
TRBV18	TRBJ1-1	CASSPPTATNTEAFF
TRBV19	TRBJ2-3	CASSIAPPGQGTDTQYF
TRBV6-1	TRBJ2-1	CASSEAQSGRFF
TRBV19	TRBJ2-2	CASTATRGGELFF
TRBV7-8	TRBJ2-7	CASSLTDRDTNEQYF